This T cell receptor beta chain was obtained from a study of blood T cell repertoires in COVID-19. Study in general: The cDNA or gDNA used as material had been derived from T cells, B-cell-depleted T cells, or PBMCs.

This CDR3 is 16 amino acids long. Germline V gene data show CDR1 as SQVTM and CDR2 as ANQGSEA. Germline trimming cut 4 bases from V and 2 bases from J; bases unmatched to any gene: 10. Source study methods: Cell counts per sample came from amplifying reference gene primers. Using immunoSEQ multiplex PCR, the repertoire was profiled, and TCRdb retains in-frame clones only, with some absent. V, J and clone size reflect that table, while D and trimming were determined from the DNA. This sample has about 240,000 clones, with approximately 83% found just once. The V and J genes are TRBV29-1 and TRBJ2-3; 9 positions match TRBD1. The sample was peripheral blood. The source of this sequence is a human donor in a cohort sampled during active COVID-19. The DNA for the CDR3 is TGCAGCGTTGTAGATAAGGGACAGGGCTTCACAGATACGCAGTATTTT. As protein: CSVVDKGQGFTDTQYF.